Presented here are 30 T cell receptor beta chains from one specimen sequenced in a study of CD8+ T cells in alopecia areata. Isolated RNA was reverse transcribed into cDNA used as the sequencing template. Profiling relied on immunoSEQ multiplex PCR, and the TCRdb table lists in-frame clones only, not all of them. The table has 250,000 or so clones, roughly two thirds seen once. The sequencing here drew on CD4+ T cells sorted from blood, taken at week 0. The receptors were sampled from a human donor with alopecia areata.

The CDR3 nucleotides are TGCGCCAGCAGCCGGGAACTAGCGGTGTCCTACAATGAGCAGTTCTTC. Amino acid sequence: CASSRELAVSYNEQFF. J is TRBJ2-1 and V is TRBV4-1; TRBD2 matches 8 bases. From germline, CDR1 is MGHRA and CDR2 YSYEKL. Trimming cost V 4 bases and J 1 base; bases outside gene matches: 6. This CDR3 is 16 amino acids long.

There are a few counts of this clone. V and J are TRBV7-2 and TRBJ2-6; no definite D call. Looked up from germline, CDR1 is SGHTA and CDR2 is FQGNSA. V was cut by 5 bases and J by 3 bases, with 8 bases left in between. The CDR3 runs 14 residues. The CDR3 is CASSPDHGANVLTF. The CDR3 coding sequence is TGTGCCAGCAGCCCAGATCATGGGGCCAACGTCCTGACTTTC.

The chain couples TRBV11-2 to TRBJ1-6; TRBD1 matches 9 bases. The CDR3 runs to 15 residues. Germline CDR1 SGHAT, CDR2 FQNNGV. V lost 5 bases, J lost 5 bases, and 4 bases stayed unmatched. This CDR3 is CASSKGQGNNSPLHF. The DNA of the CDR3 is TGTGCCAGCAGCAAAGGACAGGGGAATAATTCACCCCTCCACTTT.

This clone was seen a few times. The chain carries TRBV30 and TRBJ2-5; the D call may be TRBD1 or TRBD2 (5 bases each). CDR1 and CDR2 from the germline V gene are GTSNPN and SVGIG (reference sequence). Between the trimmed V and J ends, which lost 6 bases and 5 bases, there was a span of 19 bases. The CDR3 loop spans 14 amino acids. CDR3 nucleotides: TGTGCCTGCAATTGGAGAGGGGAGTGGGAGACCCAGTACTTC. Protein product: CACNWRGEWETQYF. Combining the CDR3 with reference TRBV30 and TRBJ2-5 gives the whole variable domain SQTIHQWPATLVQPVGSPLSLECTVEGTSNPNLYWYRQAAGRGLQLLFYSVGIGQISSEVPQNLSASRPQDRQFILSSKKLLLSDSGFYLCACNWRGEWETQYFGPGTRLLVL.

V and J are TRBV6-5 and TRBJ2-2, with TRBD1 matching over 8 bases. The CDR3 contains 13 residues. The V segment lost 6 bases and the J segment 3 bases; nucleotides outside the gene matches: 0. Per the germline V gene, CDR1 is MNHEY and CDR2 is SVGAGI. The CDR3 region is CASRDRDTGELFF. The CDR3 DNA sequence: TGTGCCAGCAGGGACAGGGACACCGGGGAGCTGTTTTTT.

This clone has only one observation. The CDR3: CASSLAGGADTQYF. The CDR3 region has the DNA TGTGCCAGCAGCTTAGCGGGGGGAGCAGATACGCAGTATTTT. The gene calls are TRBV7-9 and TRBJ2-3; weak D call: TRBD2 (6 bases). The CDR3 extends over 14 amino acids. The V end lost 0 bases, the J end lost 4 bases, and 8 bases lay between the germline ends. Germline loops: CDR1 SEHNR, CDR2 FQNEAQ (reference sequence).

This clone was seen once. V usage is TRBV5-6 and J usage is TRBJ2-7; the D is unclear. V lost 0 bases and J 5 bases, leaving 15 bases between the germline ends. This CDR3 contains 15 residues. Germline V lookup: CDR1 SGHDT, CDR2 YYEEEE. The DNA for the CDR3 is TGTGCCAGCAGCTTGGCCAACCCGACAACGGACGAGCAGTACTTC. As protein: CASSLANPTTDEQYF.

The J gene is TRBJ1-4, the V gene TRBV7-2, with D possibly being TRBD1 (5 bases). In germline, CDR1 is SGHTA, CDR2 FQGNSA. The V and J ends lost 5 bases and 10 bases respectively, with 23 bases between them. The CDR3 has 16 amino acids. This CDR3 is CASSEQGTGPSGKLFF. Written as DNA, the CDR3 is TGTGCCAGCAGCGAACAAGGGACCGGGCCTTCAGGAAAACTGTTTTTT.

This clone appeared a few times. This chain connects TRBV29-1 to TRBJ2-7; 7 positions agree with TRBD1. Germline trimming cut 7 bases from V and 2 bases from J; bases unmatched to any gene: 5. Germline assignment: CDR1 SQVTM and CDR2 ANQGSEA. The CDR3 extends over 12 amino acids. CDR3 amino acids: CSARTGTYEQYF. The CDR3 DNA sequence: TGCAGCGCAAGGACAGGTACCTACGAGCAGTACTTC.

The rearrangement uses TRBV7-6 and TRBJ1-1; D is unclear. Trimming shortened V by 5 bases and J by 1 base, and 8 bases separated the two germline ends. The germline V gene encodes CDR1 SGHVS and CDR2 FNYEAQ. This CDR3 contains 13 residues. The CDR3 DNA reads as TGTGCCAGCAGCGCGGACTCGAACACTGAAGCTTTCTTT. It translates to CASSADSNTEAFF.

CDR3 sequence reads: CASSPHATGVLSGANVLTF. The CDR3 coding sequence is TGTGCCAGCAGCCCCCACGCGACAGGGGTCCTCTCTGGGGCCAACGTCCTGACTTTC. The gene calls are TRBV7-3 and TRBJ2-6; 8 bases fit TRBD1. This CDR3 is built from 19 residues. The trim removed 5 bases at V and 0 bases at J, leaving 12 bases unmatched. Per the germline V gene, CDR1 is SGHTA and CDR2 is FQGTGA.

The gene calls are TRBV18 and TRBJ2-5, with 9 bases that match TRBD2. This CDR3 contains 16 residues. V lost 1 base to trimming and J lost 1 base; unmatched junction nucleotides: 4. Germline V gene lookup returns CDR1 KGHSH and CDR2 LQKENI. The CDR3 reads CASSPRSSGVQETQYF. The CDR3 nucleotides read TGTGCCAGCTCACCACGGTCTAGCGGGGTCCAAGAGACCCAGTACTTC.

This clone was seen a few times. The chain carries TRBV25-1 and TRBJ2-7, with D maybe TRBD1 (7 bases). Deletions cut 11 bases from V and 2 bases from J, with 19 bases between. The CDR3 is 14 amino acids. From germline, CDR1 is MGHDK and CDR2 SYGVNS. The CDR3 sequence is CASRGAGRTYEQYF. CDR3 DNA: TGTGCCTCCAGGGGGGCAGGGCGAACCTACGAGCAGTACTTC.

The V call is TRBV6-5, the J call TRBJ1-2; no firm D call. The germline gives CDR1 MNHEY, CDR2 SVGAGI. This CDR3 comprises 14 residues. V lost 0 bases and J lost 0, with 5 bases in between. The CDR3 DNA reads as TGTGCCAGCAGTTACTCTACAGCTAACTATGGCTACACCTTC. It is translated as CASSYSTANYGYTF.

The CDR3 is CAWSVGSSVVGPQHF. CDR3 in DNA: TGTGCCTGGAGTGTCGGATCATCGGTGGTAGGCCCCCAGCATTTT. J is TRBJ1-5 and V is TRBV30; D uncertain. The CDR3 loop spans 15 amino acids. The germline CDR1 and CDR2 sequences are GTSNPN and SVGIG (reference sequence). Trimming pared 0 bases from V and 10 bases from J, leaving 19 bases between.

This clone was counted only a few times. The J gene is TRBJ1-2, the V gene TRBV7-2; maybe TRBD1 (6 bases). CDR1 SGHTA and CDR2 FQGNSA come from the germline V gene. Trimming pared 5 bases from V and 8 bases from J, leaving 18 bases between. The CDR3 has 14 amino acids. DNA of the CDR3: TGTGCCAGCAGCCCCGGGTGGGGGGCGGAGGGCTACACCTTC. Residues: CASSPGWGAEGYTF.

This clone was seen just once. This chain connects TRBV10-3 to TRBJ2-3; D possibly corresponds to TRBD2 (6 bases). Germline CDR1 reads ENHRY; CDR2 reads SYGVKD. The CDR3 totals 13 residues. This CDR3 is CAHGTPSTDTQYF. The CDR3 DNA reads as TGTGCACACGGGACTCCTAGCACAGATACGCAGTATTTT.

Concerning this clone: This same CDR3 is encoded by further DNA sequences in the sample. The rearrangement uses TRBV5-1 and TRBJ2-3; 8 nucleotides agree with TRBD2. Losses at the gene ends were 1 base for V and 1 base for J; bases not matched to a gene: 2. Looked up from germline, CDR1 is SGHRS and CDR2 is YFSETQ. The CDR3 totals 15 residues. CDR3 sequence (DNA): TGCGCCAGCAGCTTGAGGGGACTAGGCACAGATACGCAGTATTTT. Protein: CASSLRGLGTDTQYF.

This clone came up a few times. The chain employs TRBV29-1 and TRBJ1-5; TRBD1 matches at 10 bases. This CDR3 region has 13 residues. The ends lost 6 bases at V and 7 bases at J; junction bases unmatched: 6. Germline lookup yields CDR1 SQVTM and CDR2 ANQGSEA. The DNA of the CDR3 is TGCAGCGTGGGGGACAGGGGATGGCAGCCCCAGCATTTT. Amino acids: CSVGDRGWQPQHF.

This clone has just a few counts. This specimen includes other DNA sequences encoding the same CDR3. The chain links TRBV5-1 to TRBJ1-1; D unclear. The germline gives CDR1 SGHRS, CDR2 YFSETQ. V lost 0 bases to trimming and J lost 3 bases, with 6 bases between them. This CDR3 is 13 amino acids long. This CDR3 is CASSLGGDTEAFF. The CDR3 region has the DNA TGCGCCAGCAGCTTGGGAGGAGACACTGAAGCTTTCTTT.

This chain links TRBV7-3 with TRBJ1-1; D remains ambiguous. The CDR3 sequence is 12 residues long. Trimming shortened V by 10 bases and J by 1 base, and 10 bases separated the two germline ends. The germline gives CDR1 SGHTA, CDR2 FQGTGA. CDR3: CATSRANTEAFF. The DNA for the CDR3 is TGTGCCACCTCGAGAGCGAACACTGAAGCTTTCTTT.

The chain employs TRBV10-3 and TRBJ2-2, with D possibly called TRBD1 or TRBD2 (6 bases each). The germline V gene has CDR1 ENHRY and CDR2 SYGVKD. Between the trimmed V and J ends, which lost 4 bases and 3 bases, there was a span of 15 bases. The CDR3 length is 16 residues. CDR3 sequence (DNA): TGTGCCATCAGTGGTCCTAAGGGGGAGGACACCGGGGAGCTGTTTTTT. This translates into CAISGPKGEDTGELFF.

CDR3 sequence: CAWSVRQASNQPQHF. The CDR3 DNA is TGTGCCTGGAGTGTCCGCCAGGCCAGCAATCAGCCCCAGCATTTT. This chain joins TRBV30 and TRBJ1-5; no clear D. Trimming shortened V by 0 bases and J by 1 base, and 10 bases separated the two germline ends. Per germline, CDR1 GTSNPN and CDR2 SVGIG (reference sequence). The CDR3 extends over 15 amino acids.

The chain links TRBV2 to TRBJ2-2; D gene ambiguous. There are 13 residues in the CDR3. V lost 7 bases and J 1 base, leaving 7 bases between the germline ends. CDR1 and CDR2 (germline): SNHLY, FYNNEI. In DNA, the CDR3 is TGTGCCAGCATGTACAAGAACACCGGGGAGCTGTTTTTT. Translated, it gives CASMYKNTGELFF. The full variable domain, in which reference TRBV2 and TRBJ2-2 provide the parts outside the CDR3, is EPEVTQTPSHQVTQMGQEVILRCVPISNHLYFYWYRQILGQKVEFLVSFYNNEISEKSEIFDDQFSVERPDGSNFTLKIRSTKLEDSAMYFCASMYKNTGELFFGEGSRLTVL.

In this sample, this clone turned up a few times. This specimen includes other DNA sequences encoding the same CDR3. This chain joins TRBV29-1 and TRBJ2-1; D ambiguous. The CDR3 covers 10 residues. Germline CDR1 SQVTM, CDR2 ANQGSEA. The germline V and J ends were trimmed by 3 bases and 7 bases, with 4 bases remaining between them. The CDR3 DNA reads as TGCAGCGTTGATAGAAATGAGCAGTTCTTC. Protein sequence: CSVDRNEQFF.

The chain recombines TRBV2 with TRBJ2-5, with 8 bases lining up with TRBD1. The ends lost 5 bases at V and 12 bases at J; junction bases unmatched: 14. The length of the CDR3 is 14 residues. Germline V gene sequence: CDR1 SNHLY, CDR2 FYNNEI. CDR3 region: CASSRDRTQPEEYF. The CDR3 DNA reads TGTGCCAGCAGTCGGGACAGGACTCAACCGGAGGAGTACTTC.

The CDR3 protein is CASSWEERGGLTDTQYF. For the CDR3, the DNA is TGTGCCAGCTCCTGGGAAGAGCGGGGGGGCCTCACAGATACGCAGTATTTT. V is TRBV2 and J is TRBJ2-3, with 10 positions matching TRBD2. V shed 8 bases and J 2 bases; nucleotides not matched to a gene: 13. Germline lookup yields CDR1 SNHLY and CDR2 FYNNEI. This CDR3 has 17 amino acids.

The gene calls are TRBV4-3 and TRBJ2-7, with a weak D call TRBD2 (6 bases). The CDR3 spans 15 residues. Germline assignment: CDR1 LGHNA and CDR2 YSLEER. Between the trimmed V and J ends, which lost 0 bases and 5 bases, there was a span of 14 bases. CDR3 in DNA: TGCGCCAGCAGCCAAGAACTAGCCAGGGACCACGAGCAGTACTTC. Translation gives CASSQELARDHEQYF.

The chain employs TRBV29-1 and TRBJ2-1; 12 nucleotides match TRBD2. CDR3 length: 14 residues. In germline, CDR1 is SQVTM, CDR2 ANQGSEA. J was trimmed by 10 bases and V by 6 bases; bases with no gene match: 10. CDR3 loop: CSVRTSGAPGEQFF. The CDR3 region has the DNA TGCAGCGTAAGGACTAGCGGGGCCCCTGGAGAGCAGTTCTTC.

The chain uses TRBV4-3 and TRBJ2-2, with 11 nucleotides matching TRBD2. V dropped 3 bases and J dropped 1; count of bases not matched to a gene: 1. The CDR3 contains 16 residues. CDR1 is LGHNA, CDR2 YSLEER, per germline. This CDR3 reads CASSQLAGGNTGELFF. As DNA, the CDR3 is TGCGCCAGCAGCCAGCTAGCGGGGGGGAACACCGGGGAGCTGTTTTTT.